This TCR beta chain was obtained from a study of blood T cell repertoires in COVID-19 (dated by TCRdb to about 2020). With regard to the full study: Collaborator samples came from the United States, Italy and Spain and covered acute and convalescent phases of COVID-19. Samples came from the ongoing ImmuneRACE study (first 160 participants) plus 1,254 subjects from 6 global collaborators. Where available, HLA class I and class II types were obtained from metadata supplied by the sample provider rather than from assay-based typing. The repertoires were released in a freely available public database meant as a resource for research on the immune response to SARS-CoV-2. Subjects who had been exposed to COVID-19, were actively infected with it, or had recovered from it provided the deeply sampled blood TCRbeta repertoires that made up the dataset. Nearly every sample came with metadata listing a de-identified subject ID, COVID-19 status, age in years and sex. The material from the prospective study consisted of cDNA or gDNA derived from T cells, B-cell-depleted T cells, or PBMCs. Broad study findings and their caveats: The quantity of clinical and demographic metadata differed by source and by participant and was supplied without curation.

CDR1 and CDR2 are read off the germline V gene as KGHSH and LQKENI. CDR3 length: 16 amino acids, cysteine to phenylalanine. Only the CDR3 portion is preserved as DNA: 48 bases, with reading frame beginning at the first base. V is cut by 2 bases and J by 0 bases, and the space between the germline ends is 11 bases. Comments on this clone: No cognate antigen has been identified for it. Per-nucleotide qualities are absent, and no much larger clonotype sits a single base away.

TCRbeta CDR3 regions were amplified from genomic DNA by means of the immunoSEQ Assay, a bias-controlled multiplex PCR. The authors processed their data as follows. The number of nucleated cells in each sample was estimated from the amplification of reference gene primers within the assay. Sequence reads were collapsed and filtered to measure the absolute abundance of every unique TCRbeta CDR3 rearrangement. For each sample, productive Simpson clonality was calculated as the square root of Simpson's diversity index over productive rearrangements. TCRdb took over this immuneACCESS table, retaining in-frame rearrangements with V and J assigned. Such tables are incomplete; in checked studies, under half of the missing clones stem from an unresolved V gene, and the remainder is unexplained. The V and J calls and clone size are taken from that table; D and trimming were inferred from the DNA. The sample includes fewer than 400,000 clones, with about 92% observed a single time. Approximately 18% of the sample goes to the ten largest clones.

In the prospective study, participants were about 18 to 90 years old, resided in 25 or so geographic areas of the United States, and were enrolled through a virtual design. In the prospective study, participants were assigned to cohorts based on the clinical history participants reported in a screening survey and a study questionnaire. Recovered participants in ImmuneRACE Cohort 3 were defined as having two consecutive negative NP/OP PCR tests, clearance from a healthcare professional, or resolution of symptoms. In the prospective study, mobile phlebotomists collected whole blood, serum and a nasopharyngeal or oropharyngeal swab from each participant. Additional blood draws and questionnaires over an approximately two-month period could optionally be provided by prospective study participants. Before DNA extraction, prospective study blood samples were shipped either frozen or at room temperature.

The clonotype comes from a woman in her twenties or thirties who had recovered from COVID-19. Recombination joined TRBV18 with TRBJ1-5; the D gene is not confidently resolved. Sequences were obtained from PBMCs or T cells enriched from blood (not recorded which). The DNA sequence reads TGTGCCAGCTCACCAGCCGGGATTTATAGCAATCAGCCCCAGCATTTT. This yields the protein CASSPAGIYSNQPQHF.